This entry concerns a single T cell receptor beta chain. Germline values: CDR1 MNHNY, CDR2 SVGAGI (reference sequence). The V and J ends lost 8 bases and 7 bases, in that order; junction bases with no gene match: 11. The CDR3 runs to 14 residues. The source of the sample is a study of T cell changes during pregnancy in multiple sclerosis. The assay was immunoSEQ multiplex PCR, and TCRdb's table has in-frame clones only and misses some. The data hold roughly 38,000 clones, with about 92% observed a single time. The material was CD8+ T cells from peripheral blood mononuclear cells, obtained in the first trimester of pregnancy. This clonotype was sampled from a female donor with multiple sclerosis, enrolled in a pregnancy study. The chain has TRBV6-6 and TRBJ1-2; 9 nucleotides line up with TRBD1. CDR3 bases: TGTGCCAGCTCGACGGGACAGGGAATTAGTGGCTACACCTTC. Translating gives CASSTGQGISGYTF.